A selection of T cell receptor beta chains follows, all from one sample in a study of blood T cells in healthy people across ages. TCRdb passed the 5' RACE reads through MiXCR, listing each CDR3 protein once. The sample contains about 670,000 distinct CDR3 sequences, roughly 43% of which appear only once. Specimen: blood. The receptor source for this set is a man at least 80 years old in good health. Both conserved end residues are part of each CDR3.

>TRBJ2-7|TRBV29-1
CSVARDRGASEQYF
>TRBJ2-2|TRBV4-1
CASSLDGQGANTGELFF
>TRBJ2-2|TRBV11-2
CASSPGLAVTGELFF
>TRBJ2-2|TRBV3-1
CASSRRGVKGELFF
>TRBJ2-7|TRBV20-1
CSARSEKKGYEQYF
>TRBJ1-5|TRBV7-2
CASSLSDFQPQHF
>TRBJ2-5|TRBV9
CASSETRRLAGETQYF
>TRBJ2-1|TRBV12-3/TRBV12-4
CASSLPGGRYNEQFF
>TRBJ2-1|TRBV29-1
CSTGSRGPFYNEQFF
>TRBJ2-5|TRBV30
CAWSAGQNLYQETQYF
>TRBJ1-2|TRBV9
CASSSQAYYGYTF
>TRBJ2-7|TRBV27
CASSLSGGIPYEQYF
>TRBJ2-6|TRBV6-6
CASSPWGSGANVLTF
>TRBJ1-6|TRBV27
CASSPWAGGNSPLHF
>TRBJ2-1|TRBV9
CASSVGTGLYNEQFF
>TRBJ2-5|TRBV6-6
CASNYLRGKGSEETQYF
>TRBJ2-3|TRBV7-2
CASSRTSGKTTDTQYF
>TRBJ2-7|TRBV3-1
CASSQGRPPGAYEQYF
>TRBJ2-1|TRBV3-1
CASSQGGNSGRGVFF
>TRBJ2-1|TRBV6-1
CASSEVRLGSQQFF
>TRBJ2-7|TRBV6-1
CASRDKQGILYEQYF
>TRBJ1-2|TRBV7-2
CASSPGSGYTF
>TRBJ2-3|TRBV3-1
CASSRSPGLALDTQYF
>TRBJ2-5|TRBV7-2
CASSRDREKTQYF
>TRBJ2-2|TRBV11-3
CASSSQGRIAGELFF
>TRBJ1-2|TRBV6-1
CASEGIGGYTF
>TRBJ2-1|TRBV7-3
CASSLRGETNEQFF
>TRBJ2-4|TRBV7-8
CASSFNVGTSGIAKNIQYF
>TRBJ2-7|TRBV18
CASTPGQGTNEQYF
>TRBJ2-5|TRBV20-1
CSARGTSGSRTQETQYF
>TRBJ2-4|TRBV6-2/TRBV6-3
CASSNTGTGVNIQYF
>TRBJ2-3|TRBV5-1
CASSLVQALGTDTQYF
>TRBJ2-3|TRBV28
CASSQLAGKDTQYF
>TRBJ1-2|TRBV4-3
CASSQDPGVRYGYTF
>TRBJ2-5|TRBV28
CASSLSRTSGKETQYF
>TRBJ1-2|TRBV29-1
CSVDDTRDGYTF
>TRBJ2-1|TRBV6-4
CASSVAGSLTEQFF
>TRBJ2-1|TRBV3-1
CASSETYEQFF
>TRBJ2-3|TRBV6-2/TRBV6-3
CASSYSRVTDTQYF
>TRBJ2-7|TRBV6-2/TRBV6-3
CASRKFGSDSYEQYF
>TRBJ2-1|TRBV20-1
CSARVATRSNEQFF
>TRBJ1-2|TRBV6-2/TRBV6-3
CASSYSVPEDGYTF
>TRBJ2-5|TRBV6-2/TRBV6-3
CASSYYSTQETQYF
>.|TRBV6-1
CASSESASGRHEQYF
>TRBJ1-2|TRBV14
CASSQLGGSVDYGYTF
>TRBJ2-1|TRBV7-2
CASSPAPGSLRDEQFF
>TRBJ2-1|TRBV9
CASSVATGTSGGLSSYKEQFF
>TRBJ2-3|TRBV20-1
CSAPGTGASTDTQYF
>TRBJ1-2|TRBV6-4
CASSAEIANYGYTF
>TRBJ1-2|TRBV7-2
CASSLAGGRFDYGYTF
>TRBJ1-1|TRBV2
CASSLLQTGRTEAFF